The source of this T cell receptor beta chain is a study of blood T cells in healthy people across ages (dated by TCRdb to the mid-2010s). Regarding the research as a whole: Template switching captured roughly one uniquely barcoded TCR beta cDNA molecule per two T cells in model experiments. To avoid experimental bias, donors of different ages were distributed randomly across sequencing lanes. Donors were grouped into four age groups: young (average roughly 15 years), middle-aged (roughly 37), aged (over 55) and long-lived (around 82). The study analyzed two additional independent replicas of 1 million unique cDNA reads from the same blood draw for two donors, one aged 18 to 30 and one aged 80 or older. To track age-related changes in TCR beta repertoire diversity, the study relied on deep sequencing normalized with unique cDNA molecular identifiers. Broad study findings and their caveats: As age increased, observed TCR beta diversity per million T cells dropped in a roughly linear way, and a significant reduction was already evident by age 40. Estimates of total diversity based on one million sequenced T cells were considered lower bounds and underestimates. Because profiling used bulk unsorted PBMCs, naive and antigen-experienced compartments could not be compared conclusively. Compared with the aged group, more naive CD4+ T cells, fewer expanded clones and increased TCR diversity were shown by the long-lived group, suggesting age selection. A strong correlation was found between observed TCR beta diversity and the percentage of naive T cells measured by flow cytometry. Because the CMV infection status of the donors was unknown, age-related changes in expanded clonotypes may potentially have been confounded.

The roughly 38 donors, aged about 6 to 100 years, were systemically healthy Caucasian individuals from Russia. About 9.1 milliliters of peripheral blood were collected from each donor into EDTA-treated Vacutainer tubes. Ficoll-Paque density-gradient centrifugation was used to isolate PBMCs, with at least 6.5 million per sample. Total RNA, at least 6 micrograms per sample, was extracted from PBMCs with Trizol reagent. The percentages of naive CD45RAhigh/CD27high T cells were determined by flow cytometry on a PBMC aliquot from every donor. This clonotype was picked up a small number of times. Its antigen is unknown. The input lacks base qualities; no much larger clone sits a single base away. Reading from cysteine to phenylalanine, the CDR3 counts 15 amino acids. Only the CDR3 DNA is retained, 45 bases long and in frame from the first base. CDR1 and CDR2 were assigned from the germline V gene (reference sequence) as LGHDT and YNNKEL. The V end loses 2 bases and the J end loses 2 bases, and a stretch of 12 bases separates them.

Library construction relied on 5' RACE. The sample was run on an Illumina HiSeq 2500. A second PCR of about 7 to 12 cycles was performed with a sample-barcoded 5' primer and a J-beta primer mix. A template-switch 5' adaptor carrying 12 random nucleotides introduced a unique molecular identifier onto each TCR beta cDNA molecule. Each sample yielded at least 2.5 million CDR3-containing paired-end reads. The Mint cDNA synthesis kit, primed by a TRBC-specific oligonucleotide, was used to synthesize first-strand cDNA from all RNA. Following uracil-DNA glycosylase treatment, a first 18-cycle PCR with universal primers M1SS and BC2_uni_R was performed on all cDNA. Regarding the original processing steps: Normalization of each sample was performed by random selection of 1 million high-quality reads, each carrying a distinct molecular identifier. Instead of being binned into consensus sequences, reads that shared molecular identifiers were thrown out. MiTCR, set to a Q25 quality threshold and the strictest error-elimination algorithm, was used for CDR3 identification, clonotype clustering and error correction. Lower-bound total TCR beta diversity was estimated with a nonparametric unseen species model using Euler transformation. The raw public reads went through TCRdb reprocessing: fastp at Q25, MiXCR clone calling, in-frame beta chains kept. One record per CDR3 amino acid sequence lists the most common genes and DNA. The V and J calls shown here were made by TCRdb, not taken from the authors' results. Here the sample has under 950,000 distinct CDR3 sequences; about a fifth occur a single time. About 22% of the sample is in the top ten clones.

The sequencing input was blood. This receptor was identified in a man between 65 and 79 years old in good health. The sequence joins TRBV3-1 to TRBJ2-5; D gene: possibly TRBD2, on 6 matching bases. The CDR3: CASSQFLTRQETQYF. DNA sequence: TGTGCCAGCAGCCAATTCCTGACTAGACAAGAGACCCAGTACTTC.